These 18 T cell receptor beta chains came from one sample sequenced in a study of blood T cell repertoires in COVID-19. Profiling relied on immunoSEQ multiplex PCR, and the TCRdb table lists in-frame clones only, not all of them. Counted here are 200,000 to 250,000 clones, around four fifths occurring once; the ten biggest clones make up about 1.9%. Sequenced input: peripheral blood. Every receptor here comes from a man aged 25-45 years who had recovered from COVID-19.

This clone was picked up a small number of times. J is TRBJ1-5 and V is TRBV29-1; D is possibly TRBD1 (6 bases). The CDR3 extends over 13 amino acids. Germline V gene lookup returns CDR1 SQVTM and CDR2 ANQGSEA. V lost 5 bases and J lost 3, with 11 bases in between. This CDR3 is CSVTTGYNQPQHF. CDR3 coding DNA: TGCAGCGTTACAACAGGGTACAATCAGCCCCAGCATTTT.

The rearrangement joins TRBV6-6 to TRBJ2-5; 7 bases are a match to TRBD1. CDR1 is MNHNY and CDR2 is SVGAGI in the germline V gene (reference sequence). This CDR3 comprises 13 residues. The V and J ends lost 2 bases and 5 bases, in that order; junction bases with no gene match: 2. The CDR3 DNA is TGTGCCAGCAGTTACGCCAGGGGGGAGACCCAGTACTTC. It specifies CASSYARGETQYF.

This clone was counted a few times. The chain uses TRBV10-2 and TRBJ2-1; 7 nucleotides agree with TRBD1. The CDR3 has 14 residues. The germline CDR1 and CDR2 sequences are WSHSY and SAAADI. Losses at the gene ends were 3 bases for V and 8 bases for J; bases not matched to a gene: 7. CDR3 loop: CASSDRTGIDEQFF. The CDR3 bases are TGCGCCAGCAGTGACCGGACAGGTATCGATGAGCAGTTCTTC.

The V gene is TRBV18, the J gene TRBJ2-1; 11 bases are shared with TRBD2. The germline gives CDR1 KGHSH, CDR2 LQKENI. With V trimmed by 3 bases and J by 5 bases, 3 bases remained unmatched. This CDR3 spans 15 amino acids. The CDR3 bases are TGTGCCAGCTCACCTCTAGCGGGGGGCCACAATGAGCAGTTCTTC. Protein sequence: CASSPLAGGHNEQFF.

The J gene is TRBJ1-6, the V gene TRBV4-1; the D is unclear. From germline, CDR1 is MGHRA and CDR2 YSYEKL. V was trimmed by 2 bases and J by 5 bases, leaving 4 bases between them. The CDR3 consists of 13 residues. The CDR3 protein is CASSQYHNSPLHF. CDR3 in DNA: TGCGCCAGCAGCCAATATCATAATTCACCCCTCCACTTT.

This clone has a handful of counts. The V call is TRBV5-4, the J call TRBJ2-5; D call uncertain. Deletions cut 0 bases from V and 7 bases from J, with 10 bases between. CDR1 and CDR2 from the germline V gene are SGHNT and YYREEE (reference sequence). The CDR3 is made up of 13 amino acids. The chain's CDR3 is CASSLEASGTQYF. The CDR3 DNA reads as TGTGCCAGCAGCTTGGAAGCGTCTGGGACCCAGTACTTC.

The rearrangement links TRBV2 to TRBJ1-6; TRBD1 matches at 7 bases. CDR3 size: 13 residues. Trimming at V came to 7 bases and at J to 9 bases, leaving 6 bases not matched to a gene. The germline V gene has CDR1 SNHLY and CDR2 FYNNEI. The CDR3 spells CASITGVGSPLHF. The CDR3 nucleotides read TGTGCCAGCATCACAGGGGTGGGTTCACCCCTCCACTTT. The variable domain in full, with the rest retrieved from reference TRBV2 and TRBJ1-6, is EPEVTQTPSHQVTQMGQEVILRCVPISNHLYFYWYRQILGQKVEFLVSFYNNEISEKSEIFDDQFSVERPDGSNFTLKIRSTKLEDSAMYFCASITGVGSPLHFGNGTRLTVT.

The chain joins TRBV2 to TRBJ2-2; D gene unclear. Trimming pared 2 bases from V and 4 bases from J, leaving 5 bases between. This CDR3 region has 13 residues. Per germline, CDR1 SNHLY and CDR2 FYNNEI. The CDR3 here is CASSEQFTGELFF. The CDR3 nucleotides are TGTGCCAGCAGTGAACAATTCACCGGGGAGCTGTTTTTT. Together with reference TRBV2 and TRBJ2-2, the CDR3 gives the full variable domain: EPEVTQTPSHQVTQMGQEVILRCVPISNHLYFYWYRQILGQKVEFLVSFYNNEISEKSEIFDDQFSVERPDGSNFTLKIRSTKLEDSAMYFCASSEQFTGELFFGEGSRLTVL.

The chain joins TRBV6-4 to TRBJ1-6, with unresolved D. This CDR3 comprises 18 residues. The ends were cut back, 3 bases at V and 1 base at J, with 16 bases in the middle. In germline, CDR1 is MRHNA, CDR2 SNTAGT. Written as DNA, the CDR3 is TGTGCCAGCAGTGAGTACGGGGTAGGAGAATCCTATAATTCACCCCTCCACTTT. It encodes CASSEYGVGESYNSPLHF.

The count of this clone is one. V usage is TRBV18 and J usage is TRBJ2-3; 9 bases are a match to TRBD2. Trimming removed 0 bases from V and 2 bases from J; junction bases left unmatched: 6. There are 17 residues in the CDR3. Germline V lookup: CDR1 KGHSH, CDR2 LQKENI. CDR3 amino acids: CASSPPIAGATTDTQYF. The DNA of the CDR3 is TGTGCCAGCTCACCACCGATAGCGGGGGCCACCACAGATACGCAGTATTTT.

The chain employs TRBV7-8 and TRBJ2-7; 7 nucleotides line up with TRBD2. The J segment lost 7 bases and the V segment lost 8 bases, leaving 17 bases of the junction unmatched. Germline V CDR1 and CDR2: SGHVS, FQNEAQ. The CDR3 spans 15 residues. Here the CDR3 reads CASSPRAGRDREQYV. In DNA form, the CDR3 reads TGTGCCAGCTCCCCCCGGGCAGGGAGGGACCGAGAGCAGTACGTC.

The V and J genes are TRBV27 and TRBJ1-5; 7 positions match TRBD1. Germline CDR1 and CDR2: MNHEY and SMNVEV (reference sequence). The CDR3 contains 13 residues. Trimming took 6 bases from V and 6 from J; bases not matched to a gene: 5. This chain's CDR3 is CASSPDRVQPQHF. DNA of the CDR3: TGTGCCAGCAGCCCCGACAGGGTTCAGCCCCAGCATTTT.

This sequence joins TRBV29-1 and TRBJ2-7, with 9 bases lining up with TRBD1. This CDR3 has 14 residues. J was trimmed by 3 bases and V by 1 base; bases with no gene match: 4. Germline CDR1 and CDR2: SQVTM and ANQGSEA. CDR3 nucleotides: TGCAGCGTTGAAGCCGACAGGGGGGGCTACGAGCAGTACTTC. Protein: CSVEADRGGYEQYF.

The gene calls are TRBV5-1 and TRBJ2-2, with D perhaps TRBD2 (5 bases). This CDR3 comprises 15 residues. From germline, CDR1 is SGHRS and CDR2 YFSETQ. V was cut by 0 bases and J by 6 bases, with 12 bases left in between. The CDR3, as DNA: TGCGCCAGCAGCTTGGGGAAGCCCGGGGCCGGGGAGCTGTTTTTT. Protein sequence: CASSLGKPGAGELFF.

This clone was observed once. The rearrangement links TRBV29-1 to TRBJ2-1; 10 nucleotides agree with TRBD1. CDR3 length: 16 residues. Germline trimming cut 3 bases from V and 4 bases from J; bases unmatched to any gene: 9. CDR1 SQVTM and CDR2 ANQGSEA come from the germline V gene. CDR3 in amino acids: CSVDRAGTGDYNEQFF. The DNA for the CDR3 is TGCAGCGTTGATCGTGCGGGGACAGGGGATTACAATGAGCAGTTCTTC.

This clone was seen only once. J is TRBJ2-7 and V is TRBV28, with a possible D match to TRBD1 (6 bases). CDR3 length: 15 residues. Germline V lookup: CDR1 MDHEN, CDR2 SYDVKM. V was trimmed by 8 bases and J by 2 bases, leaving 19 bases between them. In nucleotides, the CDR3 is TGTGCCAGCGTCGTTCTACCAGGGGCCCCCTACGAGCAGTACGTC. This encodes CASVVLPGAPYEQYV.

Here the CDR3 DNA reads TGCGCCAGCAGCGCCCCGGCAGGGGGCACTGGGGCCAACGTCCTGACTTTC. It translates to CASSAPAGGTGANVLTF. The chain recombines TRBV5-1 with TRBJ2-6; 8 nucleotides agree with TRBD1. There are 17 residues in the CDR3. Germline CDR1 SGHRS, CDR2 YFSETQ. V was pared by 4 bases and J by 2 bases, with 8 bases of the junction left unmatched.

The chain uses TRBV2 and TRBJ1-1; D not resolved. CDR3 length: 12 residues. V lost 3 bases and J lost 5, with 7 bases in between. Germline-derived CDR1 and CDR2 are SNHLY and FYNNEI. For the CDR3, the DNA is TGTGCCAGCAGTGAGGGCGGGACTGAAGCTTTCTTT. Amino acids: CASSEGGTEAFF.